The present T cell receptor (beta chain) was sequenced within a study of T cells in Graves' hyperthyroidism and ophthalmopathy. The CDR3 consists of 14 residues. V was clipped by 4 bases and J by 8 bases, with 18 bases between them. Germline CDR1 reads SGHRS; CDR2 reads YFSETQ. This clonotype showed up many times. Researchers amplified the TCR beta CDR3 regions from RNA transcripts. Carried out on the TCR CDR3, a first-round RT-PCR used the HTBI primer set. MiXCR, applied by TCRdb to the multiplex PCR reads, yields one record per CDR3 protein. Among over 400,000 distinct CDR3 sequences, 14% to 15% were seen once, and the ten largest hold approximately 13%.

The chain uses TRBV5-1 and TRBJ1-2; D is perhaps TRBD1 (5 bases). The origin of this receptor is a man younger than 30 with Graves' ophthalmopathy. The sequenced material came from blood. Written as DNA, the CDR3 is TGCGCCAGCAGCGCCGGGGTCAGGGAAAGCGGCTACACCTTC. This gives the protein CASSAGVRESGYTF.